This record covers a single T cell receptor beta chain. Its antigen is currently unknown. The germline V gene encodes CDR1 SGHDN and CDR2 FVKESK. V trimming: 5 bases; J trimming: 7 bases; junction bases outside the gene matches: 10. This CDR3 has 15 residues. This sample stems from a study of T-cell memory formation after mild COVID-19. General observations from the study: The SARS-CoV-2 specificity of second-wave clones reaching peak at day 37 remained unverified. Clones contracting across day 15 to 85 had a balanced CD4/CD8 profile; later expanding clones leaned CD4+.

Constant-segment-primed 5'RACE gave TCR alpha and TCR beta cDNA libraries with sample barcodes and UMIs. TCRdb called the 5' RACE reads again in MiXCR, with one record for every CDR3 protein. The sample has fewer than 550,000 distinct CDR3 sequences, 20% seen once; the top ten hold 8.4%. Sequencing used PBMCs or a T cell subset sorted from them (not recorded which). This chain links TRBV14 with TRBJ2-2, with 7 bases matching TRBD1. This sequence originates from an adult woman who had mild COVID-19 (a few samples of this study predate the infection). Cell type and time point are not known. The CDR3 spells CASSFRQGTNGELFF. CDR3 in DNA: TGTGCCAGCAGCTTTCGACAGGGAACGAACGGGGAGCTGTTTTTT.